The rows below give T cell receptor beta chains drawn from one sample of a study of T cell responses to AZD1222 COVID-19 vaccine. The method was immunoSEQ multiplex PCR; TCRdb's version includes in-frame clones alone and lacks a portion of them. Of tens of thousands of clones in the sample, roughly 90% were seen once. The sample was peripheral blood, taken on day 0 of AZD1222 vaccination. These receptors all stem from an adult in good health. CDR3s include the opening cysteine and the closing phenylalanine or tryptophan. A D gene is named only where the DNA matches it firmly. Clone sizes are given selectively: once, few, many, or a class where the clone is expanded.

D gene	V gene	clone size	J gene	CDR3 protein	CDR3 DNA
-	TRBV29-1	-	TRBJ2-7	CSGTLDSYEQYF	TGCAGCGGAACGCTAGATTCCTACGAGCAGTACTTC
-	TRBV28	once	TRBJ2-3	CASSFAGYTDTQYF	TGTGCCAGCAGTTTTGCGGGCTACACAGATACGCAGTATTTT
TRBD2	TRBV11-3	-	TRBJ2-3	CASSLEGLADTQYF	TGTGCCAGCAGCTTAGAGGGACTAGCAGATACGCAGTATTTT
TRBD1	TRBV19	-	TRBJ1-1	CASSAGTGDMNTEAFF	TGTGCCAGTAGTGCCGGGACAGGGGATATGAACACTGAAGCTTTCTTT
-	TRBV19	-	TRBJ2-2	CASSTWVGELFF	TGTGCCAGTAGTACGTGGGTCGGGGAGCTGTTTTTT
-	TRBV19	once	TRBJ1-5	CATSPRGGGQPQHF	TGTGCCACCAGTCCCAGGGGAGGAGGGCAGCCCCAGCATTTT
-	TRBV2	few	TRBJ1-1	CASGTGNTEAFF	TGTGCCAGCGGGACGGGGAACACTGAAGCTTTCTTT
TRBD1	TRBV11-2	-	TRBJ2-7	CASSPTTGNEQYF	TGTGCCAGCAGCCCAACGACAGGGAACGAGCAGTACTTC
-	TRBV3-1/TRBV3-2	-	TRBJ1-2	CASSTGTYGYTF	TGTGCCAGCAGTACCGGAACCTATGGCTACACCTTC
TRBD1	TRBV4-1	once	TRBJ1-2	CASSHPGTEYGYTF	TGCGCCAGCAGCCACCCCGGGACAGAGTATGGCTACACCTTC
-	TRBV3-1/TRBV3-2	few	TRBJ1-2	CASSQRPDGYTF	TGTGCCAGCAGCCAACGACCAGATGGCTACACCTTC
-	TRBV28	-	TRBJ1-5	CASRTLNQPQHF	TGTGCCAGCAGGACGCTCAATCAGCCCCAGCATTTT
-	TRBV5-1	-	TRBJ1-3	CASSRGGSSGNTIYF	TGCGCCAGCAGTAGGGGAGGGAGCTCTGGAAACACCATATATTTT
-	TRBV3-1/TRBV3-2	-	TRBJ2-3	CASSPDYKASTDTQYF	TGTGCCAGCAGCCCGGACTATAAAGCTAGCACAGATACGCAGTATTTT
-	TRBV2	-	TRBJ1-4	CASSTQDSLLFF	TGTGCCAGCAGTACCCAGGACAGTCTCTTGTTTTTT
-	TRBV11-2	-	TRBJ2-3	CASSLGVGATDTQYF	TGTGCCAGCAGCTTAGGGGTGGGAGCGACAGATACGCAGTATTTT
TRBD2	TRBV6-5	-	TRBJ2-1	CASSYMREGVEQFF	TGTGCCAGCAGTTACATGCGGGAGGGTGTTGAGCAGTTCTTC
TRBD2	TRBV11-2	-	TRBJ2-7	CASSLALAGKVYEQYF	TGTGCCAGCAGCTTAGCTTTAGCGGGGAAAGTCTACGAGCAGTACTTC
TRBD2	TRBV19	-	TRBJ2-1	CASSMSGTSDNNEQFF	TGTGCCAGTAGTATGTCCGGGACTAGCGACAACAATGAGCAGTTCTTC
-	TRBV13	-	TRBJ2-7	CASSLPGGQSSYEQYF	TGTGCCAGCAGCCTACCCGGGGGACAGTCCTCCTACGAGCAGTACTTC